The source of this TCR beta chain is a study of patients and donors after allogeneic stem cell transplantation (dated by TCRdb to 2020 to 2022). Preparation of the library involved RT-PCR. TCRdb records NextSeq 550 as the sequencer. The public reads were quality trimmed at Q25 with fastp and then assembled into clones with MiXCR by TCRdb, keeping productive beta chains. Records with the same CDR3 protein are collapsed into one entry carrying the most frequent genes and DNA. The sample profile shows approximately 150,000 distinct CDR3 sequences; 24% of them were found once. The ten largest account for 25% to 30% of the sample. CDR1 and CDR2 are drawn from the germline V gene (reference sequence): GTSNPN, SVGIG. The CDR3 starts with the cysteine, ends with the phenylalanine, and has 14 residues. This entry keeps only the CDR3 DNA: 42 bases, framed from base 1. Trimming costs V 2 bases and J 6 bases, and their ends lie 17 bases apart.

Of note for this clonotype: It lacks a known antigen. No much larger clone is present one base from it, and per-base qualities are unavailable.

The rearrangement joined TRBV30 to TRBJ2-7, with TRBD1 tentatively as D gene (6 bases match). Sequencing was done on a sample of blood, either unsorted or a sorted T cell fraction (not recorded which). The TCR sequence derives from a human donor who was either an allogeneic HSCT recipient or a stem cell or donor lymphocyte infusion donor (not recorded which). It is not recorded whose cells these are; they may come from a transplant donor. The CDR3 amino acid sequence is: CAWSRTARGGEQYF. The DNA reads TGTGCCTGGAGTAGAACAGCGAGAGGGGGCGAGCAGTACTTC.